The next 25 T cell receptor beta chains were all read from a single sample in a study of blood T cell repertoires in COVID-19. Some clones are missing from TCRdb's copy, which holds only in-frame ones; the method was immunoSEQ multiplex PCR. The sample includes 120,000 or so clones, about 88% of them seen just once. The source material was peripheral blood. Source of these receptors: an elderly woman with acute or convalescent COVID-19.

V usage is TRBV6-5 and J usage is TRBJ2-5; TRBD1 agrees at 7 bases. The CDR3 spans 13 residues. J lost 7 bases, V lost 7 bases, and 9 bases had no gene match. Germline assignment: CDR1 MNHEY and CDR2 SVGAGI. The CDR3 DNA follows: TGTGCCAGCACCAAGACAGGGCTCGGGACCCAGTACTTC. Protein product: CASTKTGLGTQYF.

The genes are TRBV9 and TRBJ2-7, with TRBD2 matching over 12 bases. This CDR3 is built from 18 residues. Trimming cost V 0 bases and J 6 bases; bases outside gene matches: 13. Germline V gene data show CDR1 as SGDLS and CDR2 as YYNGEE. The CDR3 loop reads CASSVAPNLAGGPGEQYF. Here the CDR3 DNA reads TGTGCCAGCAGCGTAGCTCCCAATCTAGCGGGGGGGCCGGGCGAGCAGTACTTC.

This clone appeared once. CDR3 nucleotides: TGTGCCAGTAGTATTGAGGCTAGCTCCTCCTACAATGAGCAGTTCTTC. It codes for CASSIEASSSYNEQFF. This chain connects TRBV19 to TRBJ2-1; TRBD2 might be the D (5 bases). The V end lost 3 bases, the J end lost 0 bases, and 12 bases lay between the germline ends. The CDR3 has 16 amino acids. The V gene's germline CDR1 is LNHDA and CDR2 SQIVND (reference sequence).

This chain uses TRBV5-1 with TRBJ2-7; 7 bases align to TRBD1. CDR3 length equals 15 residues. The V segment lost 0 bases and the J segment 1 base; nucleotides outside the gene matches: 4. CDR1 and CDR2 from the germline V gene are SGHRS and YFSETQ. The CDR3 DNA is TGCGCCAGCAGCTTGGGTCGACAGGGTTCCTACGAGCAGTACTTC. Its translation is CASSLGRQGSYEQYF.

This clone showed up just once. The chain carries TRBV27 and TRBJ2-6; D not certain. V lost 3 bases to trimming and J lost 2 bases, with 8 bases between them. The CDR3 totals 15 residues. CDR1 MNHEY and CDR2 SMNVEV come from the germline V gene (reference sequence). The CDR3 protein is CASSFFPPGANVLTF. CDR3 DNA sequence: TGTGCCAGCAGTTTTTTTCCTCCTGGGGCCAACGTCCTGACTTTC.

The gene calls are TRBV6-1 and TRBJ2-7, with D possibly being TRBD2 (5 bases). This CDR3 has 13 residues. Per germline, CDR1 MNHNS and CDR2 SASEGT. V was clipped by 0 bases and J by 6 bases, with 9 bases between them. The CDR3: CASSEAGSGEQYF. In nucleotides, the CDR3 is TGTGCCAGCAGTGAAGCGGGAAGCGGCGAGCAGTACTTC.

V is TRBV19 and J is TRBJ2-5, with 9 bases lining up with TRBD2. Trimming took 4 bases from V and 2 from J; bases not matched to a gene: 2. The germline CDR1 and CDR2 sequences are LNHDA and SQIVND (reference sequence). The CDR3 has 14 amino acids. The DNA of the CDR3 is TGTGCCAGTAGTACGACTAGCGGACAAGAGACCCAGTACTTC. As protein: CASSTTSGQETQYF.

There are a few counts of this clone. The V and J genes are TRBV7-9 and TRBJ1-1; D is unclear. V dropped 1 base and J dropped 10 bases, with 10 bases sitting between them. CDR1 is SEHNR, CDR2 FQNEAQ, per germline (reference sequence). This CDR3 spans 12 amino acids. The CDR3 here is CASSLEGVGAFF. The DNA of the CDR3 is TGTGCCAGCAGCTTAGAGGGAGTGGGAGCTTTCTTT.

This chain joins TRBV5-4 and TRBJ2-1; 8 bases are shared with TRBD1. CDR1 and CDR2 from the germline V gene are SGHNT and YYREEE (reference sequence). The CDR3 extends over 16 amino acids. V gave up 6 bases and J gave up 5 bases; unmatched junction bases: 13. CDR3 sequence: CASTSPRTGKNNEQFF. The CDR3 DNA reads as TGTGCCAGCACCTCCCCACGGACAGGGAAGAACAATGAGCAGTTCTTC. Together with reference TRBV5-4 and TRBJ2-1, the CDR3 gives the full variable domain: ETGVTQSPTHLIKTRGQQVTLRCSSQSGHNTVSWYQQALGQGPQFIFQYYREEENGRGNFPPRFSGLQFPNYSSELNVNALELDDSALYLCASTSPRTGKNNEQFFGPGTRLTVL.

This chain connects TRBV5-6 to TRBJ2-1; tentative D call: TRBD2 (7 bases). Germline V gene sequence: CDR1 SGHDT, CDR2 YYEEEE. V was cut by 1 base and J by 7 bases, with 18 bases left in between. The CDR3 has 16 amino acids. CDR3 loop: CASSLPGRGPRNEQFF. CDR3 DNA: TGTGCCAGCAGCTTGCCGGGGCGGGGGCCCAGGAATGAGCAGTTCTTC.

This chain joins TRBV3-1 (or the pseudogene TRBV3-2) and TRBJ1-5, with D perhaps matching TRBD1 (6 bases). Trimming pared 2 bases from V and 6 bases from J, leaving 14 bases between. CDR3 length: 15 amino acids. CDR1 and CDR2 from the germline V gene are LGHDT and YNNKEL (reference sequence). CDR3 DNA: TGTGCCAGCAGCCAATCTGAAGGGGGGGGTCAGCCCCAGCATTTT. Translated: CASSQSEGGGQPQHF.

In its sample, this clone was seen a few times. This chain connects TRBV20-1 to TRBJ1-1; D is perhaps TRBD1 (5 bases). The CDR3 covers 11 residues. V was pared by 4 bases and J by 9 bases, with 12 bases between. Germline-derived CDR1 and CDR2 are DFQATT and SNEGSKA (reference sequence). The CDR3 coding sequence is TGCAGTGCTAAACTTGACAGCCAAGCTTTCTTT. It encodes CSAKLDSQAFF.

CDR3 in amino acids: CASSIGTSGLLGYEQYF. For the CDR3, the DNA is TGTGCCAGCTCTATTGGGACTAGCGGTCTATTGGGGTACGAGCAGTACTTC. This rearrangement joins TRBV18 to TRBJ2-7; 11 bases are a match to TRBD2. The germline gives CDR1 KGHSH, CDR2 LQKENI. The length of the CDR3 is 17 residues. J lost 4 bases, V lost 6 bases, and 14 bases had no gene match.

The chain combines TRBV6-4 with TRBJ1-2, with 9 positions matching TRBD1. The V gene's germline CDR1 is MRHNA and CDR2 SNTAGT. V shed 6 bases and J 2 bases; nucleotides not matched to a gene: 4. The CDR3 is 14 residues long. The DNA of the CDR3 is TGTGCCAGCAGCCCGGACAGGGGAAACTATGGCTACACCTTC. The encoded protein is CASSPDRGNYGYTF.

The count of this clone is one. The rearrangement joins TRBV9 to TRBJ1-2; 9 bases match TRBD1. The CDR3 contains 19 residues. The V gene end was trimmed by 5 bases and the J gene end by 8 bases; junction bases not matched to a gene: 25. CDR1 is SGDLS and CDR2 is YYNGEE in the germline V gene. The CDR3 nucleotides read TGTGCCAGCAGTGGGAACCGGAAGGACAGGGGACAAGGTCGCAAAGGCTACACCTTC. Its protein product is CASSGNRKDRGQGRKGYTF.

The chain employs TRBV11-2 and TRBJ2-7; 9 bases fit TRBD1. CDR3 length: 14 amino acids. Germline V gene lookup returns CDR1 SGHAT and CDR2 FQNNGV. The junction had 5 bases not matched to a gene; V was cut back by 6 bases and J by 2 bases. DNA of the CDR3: TGTGCCAGCAGTTCCGGGACAGGGACCTACGAGCAGTACTTC. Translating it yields CASSSGTGTYEQYF.

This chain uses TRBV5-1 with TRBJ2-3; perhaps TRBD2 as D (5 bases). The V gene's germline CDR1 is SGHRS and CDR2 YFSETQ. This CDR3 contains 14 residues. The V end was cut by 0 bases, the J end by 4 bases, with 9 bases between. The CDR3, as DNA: TGCGCCAGCAGCTTGGGGCTAGCCGCAGATACGCAGTATTTT. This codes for CASSLGLAADTQYF.

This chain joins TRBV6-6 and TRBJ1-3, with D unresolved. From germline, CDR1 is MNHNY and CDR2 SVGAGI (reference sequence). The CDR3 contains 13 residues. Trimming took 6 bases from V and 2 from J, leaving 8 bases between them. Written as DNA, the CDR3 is TGTGCCAGCAGGGGCACCCCTGGAAACACCATATATTTT. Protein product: CASRGTPGNTIYF.

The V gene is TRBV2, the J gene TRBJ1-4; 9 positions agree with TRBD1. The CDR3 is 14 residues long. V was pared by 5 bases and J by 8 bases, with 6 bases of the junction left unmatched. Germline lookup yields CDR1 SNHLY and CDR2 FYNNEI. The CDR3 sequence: CASSRGTGWEKLFF. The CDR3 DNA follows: TGTGCCAGCAGTCGAGGGACAGGGTGGGAAAAACTGTTTTTT.

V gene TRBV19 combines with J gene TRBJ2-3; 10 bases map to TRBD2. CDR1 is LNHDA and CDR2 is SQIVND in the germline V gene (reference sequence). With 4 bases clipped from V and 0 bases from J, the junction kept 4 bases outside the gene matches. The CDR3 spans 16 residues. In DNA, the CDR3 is TGTGCCAGTAGTAAAGGACTAGCGGCTAGCACAGATACGCAGTATTTT. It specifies CASSKGLAASTDTQYF.

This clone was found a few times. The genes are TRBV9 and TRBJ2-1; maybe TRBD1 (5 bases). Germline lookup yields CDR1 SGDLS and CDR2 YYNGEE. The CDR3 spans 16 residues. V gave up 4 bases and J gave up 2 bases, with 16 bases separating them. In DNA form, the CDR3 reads TGTGCCAGCAGCCCTCAGGGCCCCGTACCCTACAATGAGCAGTTCTTC. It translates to CASSPQGPVPYNEQFF.

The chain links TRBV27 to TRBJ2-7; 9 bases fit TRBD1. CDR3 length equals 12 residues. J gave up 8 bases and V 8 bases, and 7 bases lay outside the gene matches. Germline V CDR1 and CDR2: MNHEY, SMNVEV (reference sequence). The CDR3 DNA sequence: TGTGCCAGCGGAGGGACAGGGTCCAAGCAGTACTTC. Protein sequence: CASGGTGSKQYF.

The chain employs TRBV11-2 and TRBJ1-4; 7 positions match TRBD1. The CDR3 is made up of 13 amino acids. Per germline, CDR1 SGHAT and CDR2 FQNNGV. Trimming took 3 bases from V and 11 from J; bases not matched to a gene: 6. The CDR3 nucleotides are TGTGCCAGCAGCTTGCGACAGGGAGGCAAACTGTTTTTT. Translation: CASSLRQGGKLFF.

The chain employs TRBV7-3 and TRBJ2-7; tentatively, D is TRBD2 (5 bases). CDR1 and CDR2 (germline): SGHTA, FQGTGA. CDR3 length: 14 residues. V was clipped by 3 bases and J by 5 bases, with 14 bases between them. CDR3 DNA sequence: TGTGCCAGCAGCTTGCTTGGAGGTTCGGACGAGCAGTACTTC. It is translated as CASSLLGGSDEQYF.

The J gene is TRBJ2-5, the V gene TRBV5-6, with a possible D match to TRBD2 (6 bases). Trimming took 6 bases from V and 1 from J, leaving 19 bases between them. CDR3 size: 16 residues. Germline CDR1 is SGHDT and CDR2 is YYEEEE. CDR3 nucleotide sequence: TGTGCCAGCACCCCGGCGGTGGCTAGCGCCCAAGAGACCCAGTACTTC. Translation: CASTPAVASAQETQYF.